This T cell receptor beta chain comes out of a study of blood T cell repertoires in COVID-19. Study-wide context: T cells, B-cell-depleted T cells, or PBMCs provided the cDNA or gDNA that served as material.

The CDR3 length is 16 residues. Per the germline V gene, CDR1 is LNHDA and CDR2 is SQIVND (reference sequence). V lost 0 bases and J 2 bases, leaving 11 bases between the germline ends. TCRdb's table, derived via immunoSEQ multiplex PCR, lists solely in-frame clones and lacks some. The data show 150,000 to 200,000 clones, around four fifths seen once. The TCR sequence derives from a woman between 65 and 79 years old with COVID-19, enrolled during active disease. The chain is built from TRBV19 and TRBJ1-5; D remains unclear. Material for sequencing was peripheral blood. The CDR3 bases are TGTGCCAGTAGTATAGAGCGAACAGTACGCAATCAGCCCCAGCATTTT. This gives the protein CASSIERTVRNQPQHF.